What follows are 22 T cell receptor beta chains derived from one specimen sequenced in a study of shared clonotypes between healthy human individuals. Data came from immunoSEQ multiplex PCR; TCRdb stores just in-frame clones and leaves some out. The sample has over 2 million clones; roughly 95% are singletons. The sample taken for sequencing was naive CD4+ T cells sorted from blood. Documented subset: CD45RA+ positively selected. These TCRs come from a young man in good health.

This rearrangement joins TRBV7-6 to TRBJ1-1, with 7 bases identical to TRBD1. The CDR3 extends over 14 amino acids. In germline, CDR1 is SGHVS, CDR2 FNYEAQ. V lost 7 bases to trimming and J lost 2 bases; unmatched junction nucleotides: 7. The CDR3 loop reads CASTVRGINTEAFF. CDR3 sequence (DNA): TGTGCCAGCACCGTCAGGGGGATTAACACTGAAGCTTTCTTT.

The chain employs TRBV2 and TRBJ1-6; D ambiguous. This CDR3 region has 16 residues. CDR1 and CDR2 (germline): SNHLY, FYNNEI. The germline V and J ends were trimmed by 2 bases and 2 bases, with 10 bases remaining between them. The CDR3 coding sequence is TGTGCCAGCAGTGAATGGTGGGGAGCCTATAATTCACCCCTCCACTTT. Its protein product is CASSEWWGAYNSPLHF.

This chain links TRBV7-2 with TRBJ2-7, with TRBD2 matching 7 bases. V lost 0 bases and J lost 5; bases outside the gene matches: 4. The CDR3 has 14 amino acids. CDR1 and CDR2 (germline): SGHTA, FQGNSA. This CDR3 is CASSLAQTSHEQYF. CDR3 bases: TGTGCCAGCAGCTTAGCGCAGACTAGCCACGAGCAGTACTTC.

The chain joins TRBV5-1 to TRBJ1-1, with D uncertain. Looked up from germline, CDR1 is SGHRS and CDR2 is YFSETQ. The CDR3 contains 16 residues. The germline V and J ends were trimmed by 4 bases and 5 bases, with 21 bases remaining between them. CDR3 sequence: CASSDGTYVGRTEAFF. Written as DNA, the CDR3 is TGCGCCAGCAGCGATGGCACGTACGTAGGTAGGACTGAAGCTTTCTTT.

V usage is TRBV6-1 and J usage is TRBJ1-6; D possibly corresponds to TRBD1 (5 bases). Trimming left V 6 bases short and J 7 bases short, with 16 bases between. CDR1 and CDR2 (germline): MNHNS, SASEGT. The CDR3 is 15 residues long. The CDR3 nucleotides read TGTGCCAGCAGGAGAGGGGAACTGGGGAATTCACCCCTCCACTTT. As protein: CASRRGELGNSPLHF.

As for this clone: One end of the junction fails to match germline, which may point to a read error. This rearrangement joins TRBV6-1 to TRBJ2-7, with D possibly being TRBD1 (5 bases). The germline CDR1 and CDR2 sequences are MNHNS and SASEGT. The CDR3 is made up of 13 amino acids. This CDR3 reads CASSERVRVGQDF. As DNA, the CDR3 is TGTGCCAGCAGTGAAAGGGTCAGGGTGGGGCAGGACTTC.

The V and J genes are TRBV9 and TRBJ2-2, with a tentative D call TRBD2 (6 bases). The germline CDR1 and CDR2 sequences are SGDLS and YYNGEE. This CDR3 has 17 amino acids. With 0 bases removed from V and 0 bases from J, the gap between germline ends came to 12 bases. The CDR3 coding sequence is TGTGCCAGCAGCGTAGGAGGTGGGACTTCGAACACCGGGGAGCTGTTTTTT. Protein: CASSVGGGTSNTGELFF.

The chain carries TRBV28 and TRBJ2-3; D not resolved. Germline V gives CDR1 MDHEN, CDR2 SYDVKM. V was shortened by 3 bases and J by 8 bases, with 15 bases between the two germline ends. CDR3 length equals 14 residues. In DNA, the CDR3 is TGTGCCAGCAGTTTTCCGGCGAAGATGGGTACGCAGTATTTT. Its translation: CASSFPAKMGTQYF. The complete variable domain, with remaining parts taken from reference TRBV28 and TRBJ2-3, reads DVKVTQSSRYLVKRTGEKVFLECVQDMDHENMFWYRQDPGLGLRLIYFSYDVKMKEKGDIPEGYSVSREKKERFSLILESASTNQTSMYLCASSFPAKMGTQYFGPGTRLTVL.

About this clone: In the same sample, other DNA sequences code for this CDR3. The J gene is TRBJ1-2, the V gene TRBV7-2; 9 bases align to TRBD1. The CDR3 has 15 amino acids. CDR1 SGHTA and CDR2 FQGNSA come from the germline V gene. Trimming at V came to 5 bases and at J to 4 bases, leaving 8 bases not matched to a gene. CDR3 region: CASSLGQGLSYGYTF. CDR3 sequence (DNA): TGTGCCAGCAGCCTTGGACAGGGGTTGAGCTATGGCTACACCTTC. The variable domain in full, with the rest retrieved from reference TRBV7-2 and TRBJ1-2, is GAGVSQSPSNKVTEKGKDVELRCDPISGHTALYWYRQSLGQGLEFLIYFQGNSAPDKSGLPSDRFSAERTGGSVSTLTIQRTQQEDSAVYLCASSLGQGLSYGYTFGSGTRLTVV.

The chain couples TRBV7-3 to TRBJ1-2; D unresolved. Trimming left V 6 bases short and J 1 base short, with 12 bases between. The germline CDR1 and CDR2 sequences are SGHTA and FQGTGA. The CDR3 covers 14 residues. The CDR3: CASSQEPFNYGYTF. The CDR3 coding sequence is TGTGCCAGCAGTCAGGAACCCTTTAACTATGGCTACACCTTC.

DNA of the CDR3: TGTGCCAGCATTCGAAACACTGAAGCTTTCTTT. Protein: CASIRNTEAFF. This sequence joins TRBV25-1 and TRBJ1-1; no clear D gene. The CDR3 sequence is 11 residues long. The germline V gene has CDR1 MGHDK and CDR2 SYGVNS. V was shortened by 7 bases and J by 2 bases, with 5 bases between the two germline ends.

This chain links TRBV10-3 with TRBJ2-3; TRBD2 matches 10 bases. J gave up 1 base and V 3 bases, and 4 bases lay outside the gene matches. Per germline, CDR1 ENHRY and CDR2 SYGVKD. The CDR3 runs to 16 residues. This CDR3 reads CAISDLAGGGTDTQYF. The CDR3 nucleotides read TGTGCCATCAGTGACTTAGCGGGAGGTGGCACAGATACGCAGTATTTT.

The chain uses TRBV30 and TRBJ1-4, with a possible D match to TRBD1 (5 bases). The V gene lost 5 bases and the J gene lost 4 bases, with 17 bases spanning the gap. The CDR3 consists of 15 residues. Looked up from germline, CDR1 is GTSNPN and CDR2 is SVGIG (reference sequence). The CDR3 sequence: CAWARPGGGNEKLFF. CDR3 bases: TGTGCCTGGGCTCGCCCCGGTGGGGGTAATGAAAAACTGTTTTTT.

J is TRBJ2-1 and V is TRBV5-1, with D tentatively TRBD1 or TRBD2 (6 bases each). Germline-derived CDR1 and CDR2 are SGHRS and YFSETQ. The CDR3 sequence is 14 residues long. Trimming shortened V by 6 bases and J by 4 bases, and 14 bases separated the two germline ends. The CDR3 DNA follows: TGCGCCAGCAAAGAGGGGGGCAGGTACAATGAGCAGTTCTTC. It is translated as CASKEGGRYNEQFF.

The chain couples TRBV6-5 to TRBJ1-1; 9 bases match TRBD1. The CDR3 is made up of 15 amino acids. The V gene end was trimmed by 1 base and the J gene end by 1 base; junction bases not matched to a gene: 1. Germline V gene data show CDR1 as MNHEY and CDR2 as SVGAGI. The CDR3 reads CASSYWDRANTEAFF. The CDR3 DNA is TGTGCCAGCAGTTACTGGGACAGGGCGAACACTGAAGCTTTCTTT.

This chain uses TRBV6-5 with TRBJ2-2; tentatively, D is TRBD1 (5 bases). Per germline, CDR1 MNHEY and CDR2 SVGAGI. The CDR3 covers 13 residues. Trimming removed 8 bases at V and 6 bases at J, with 13 bases between. The CDR3 DNA sequence: TGTGCCAGCTGCAGGGCAGGGTCCGGGGAGCTGTTTTTT. Translated: CASCRAGSGELFF.

Only one count was recorded for this clone. The chain combines TRBV19 with TRBJ1-3; D is possibly TRBD1 (6 bases). Germline lookup yields CDR1 LNHDA and CDR2 SQIVND (reference sequence). The CDR3 covers 14 residues. V lost 8 bases and J 3 bases, leaving 14 bases between the germline ends. In nucleotides, the CDR3 is TGTGCCAGTGGGTCACGGACAGTTGGAAACACCATATATTTT. Translation: CASGSRTVGNTIYF.

Only one count was recorded for this clone. V usage is TRBV5-1 and J usage is TRBJ2-3; TRBD2 agrees at 13 bases. V trimming: 4 bases; J trimming: 0 bases; junction bases outside the gene matches: 5. CDR3 length: 17 residues. CDR1 is SGHRS and CDR2 is YFSETQ in the germline V gene. For the CDR3, the DNA is TGCGCCAGCAGCCCCGGGACTAGCGGGATGAGCACAGATACGCAGTATTTT. This encodes CASSPGTSGMSTDTQYF.

This clone was observed a few times. Other DNA variants within this sample encode the same CDR3. V is TRBV19 and J is TRBJ2-7; D is possibly TRBD1 (6 bases). The CDR3 spans 14 residues. Germline V gene data show CDR1 as LNHDA and CDR2 as SQIVND (reference sequence). The germline V and J ends were trimmed by 4 bases and 2 bases, with 12 bases remaining between them. The chain's CDR3 is CASSTETGPYEQYF. The CDR3, as DNA: TGTGCCAGTAGTACCGAGACAGGCCCCTACGAGCAGTACTTC. Using reference TRBV19 and TRBJ2-7 for the parts outside the CDR3, the full variable domain is DGGITQSPKYLFRKEGQNVTLSCEQNLNHDAMYWYRQDPGQGLRLIYYSQIVNDFQKGDIAEGYSVSREKKESFPLTVTSAQKNPTAFYLCASSTETGPYEQYFGPGTRLTVT.

The count of this clone is one. The rearrangement uses TRBV5-6 and TRBJ2-7; 11 bases line up with TRBD2. With 0 bases clipped from V and 3 bases from J, the junction kept 5 bases outside the gene matches. The CDR3 runs to 16 residues. In germline, CDR1 is SGHDT, CDR2 YYEEEE. CDR3 in DNA: TGTGCCAGCAGCTTGGCTACTAGCGGGAGCTTCTACGAGCAGTACTTC. It yields the protein CASSLATSGSFYEQYF.

The chain recombines TRBV5-6 with TRBJ2-7; possible D gene TRBD1, 6 bases. Trimming took off 4 bases at V and 3 bases at J, with 14 bases between the two ends. The CDR3 sequence is 14 residues long. The germline gives CDR1 SGHDT, CDR2 YYEEEE. The CDR3 protein is CASSVDRPLYEQYF. CDR3 DNA sequence: TGTGCCAGCAGCGTTGACAGGCCCCTCTACGAGCAGTACTTC.

V is TRBV7-2 and J is TRBJ1-1; D perhaps matches TRBD1 (6 bases). The CDR3 has 13 amino acids. CDR1 SGHTA and CDR2 FQGNSA come from the germline V gene. Between the trimmed V and J ends, which lost 4 bases and 6 bases, there was a span of 12 bases. Here the CDR3 reads CASSSYRVPEAFF. In nucleotides, the CDR3 is TGTGCCAGCAGCTCGTACAGGGTACCTGAAGCTTTCTTT.